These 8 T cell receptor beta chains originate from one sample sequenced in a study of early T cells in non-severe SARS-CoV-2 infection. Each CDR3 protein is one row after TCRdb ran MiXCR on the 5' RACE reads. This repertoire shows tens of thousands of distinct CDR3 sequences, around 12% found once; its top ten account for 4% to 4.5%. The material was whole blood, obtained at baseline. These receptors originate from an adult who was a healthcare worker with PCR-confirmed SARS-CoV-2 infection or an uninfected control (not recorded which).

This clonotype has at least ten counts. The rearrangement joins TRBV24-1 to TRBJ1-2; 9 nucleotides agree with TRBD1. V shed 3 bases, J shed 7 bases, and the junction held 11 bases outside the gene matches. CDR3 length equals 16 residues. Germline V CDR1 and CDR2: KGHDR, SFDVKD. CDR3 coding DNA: TGTGCCACCAGTGATCACTCGAACAGGGGGCGAGGTGGCTACACCTTC. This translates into CATSDHSNRGRGGYTF.

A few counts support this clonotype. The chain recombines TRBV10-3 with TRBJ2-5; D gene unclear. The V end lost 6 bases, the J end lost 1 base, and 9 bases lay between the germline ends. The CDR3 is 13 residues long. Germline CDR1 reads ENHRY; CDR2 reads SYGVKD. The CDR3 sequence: CAIRGLTQETQYF. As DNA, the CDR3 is TGTGCCATCAGAGGGCTAACCCAAGAGACCCAGTACTTC.

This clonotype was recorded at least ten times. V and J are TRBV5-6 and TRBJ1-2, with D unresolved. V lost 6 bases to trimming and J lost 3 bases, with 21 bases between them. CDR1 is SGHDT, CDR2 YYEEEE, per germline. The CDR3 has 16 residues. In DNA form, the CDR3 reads TGTGCCAGCACCCAAATCGGGGTTGGATATGACTATGGCTACACCTTC. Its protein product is CASTQIGVGYDYGYTF.

The CDR3 DNA reads TGTGCCAGCACCCCCCCAGCGGGAGGCACAGATACGCAGTATTTT. It codes for CASTPPAGGTDTQYF. The V and J genes are TRBV6-5 and TRBJ2-3, with 8 bases that match TRBD2. Per the germline V gene, CDR1 is MNHEY and CDR2 is SVGAGI. The CDR3 runs 15 residues. V gave up 7 bases and J gave up 1 base; unmatched junction bases: 7.

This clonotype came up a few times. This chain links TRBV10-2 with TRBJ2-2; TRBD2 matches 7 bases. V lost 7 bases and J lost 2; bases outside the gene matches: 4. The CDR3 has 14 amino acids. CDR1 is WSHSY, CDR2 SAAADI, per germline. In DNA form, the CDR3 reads TGCGCCAGCATAAAAGCGGGAAACACCGGGGAGCTGTTTTTT. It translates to CASIKAGNTGELFF.

CDR3 residues: CASVFSGANVLTF. The CDR3 nucleotides are TGTGCCAGCGTATTTTCTGGGGCCAACGTCCTGACTTTC. The genes are TRBV2 and TRBJ2-6; no reliable D call. This CDR3 comprises 13 residues. V was shortened by 8 bases and J by 1 base, with 6 bases between the two germline ends. Per germline, CDR1 SNHLY and CDR2 FYNNEI.

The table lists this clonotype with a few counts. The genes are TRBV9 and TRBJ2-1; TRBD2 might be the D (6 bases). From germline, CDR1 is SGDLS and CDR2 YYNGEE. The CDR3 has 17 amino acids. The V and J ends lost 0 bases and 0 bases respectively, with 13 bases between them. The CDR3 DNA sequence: TGTGCCAGCAGCGTAGGGGACTCCTCGAGCTCCTACAATGAGCAGTTCTTC. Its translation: CASSVGDSSSSYNEQFF.

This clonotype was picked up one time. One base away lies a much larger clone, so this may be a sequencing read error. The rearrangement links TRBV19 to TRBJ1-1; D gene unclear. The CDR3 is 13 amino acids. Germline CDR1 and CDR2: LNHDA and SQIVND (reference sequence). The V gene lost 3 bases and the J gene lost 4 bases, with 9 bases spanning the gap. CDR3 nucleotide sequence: TGTGCCAGTAGTATGGAGTGGAGCACTGAAGCTTTCTTT. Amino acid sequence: CASSMEWSTEAFF.